These 30 T cell receptor beta chains were sequenced from one sample in a study of blood T cell repertoires in COVID-19. Sequencing used immunoSEQ multiplex PCR; TCRdb keeps in-frame clones, though not all of them. The sample lists about 260,000 clones; over 70% were seen once. Sample: PBMCs or T cells enriched from blood (not recorded which). These receptors all stem from a woman in her thirties or forties who had been exposed to COVID-19.

The gene calls are TRBV11-2 and TRBJ2-7; TRBD1 matches 10 bases. This CDR3 spans 17 amino acids. V trimming: 2 bases; J trimming: 2 bases; junction bases outside the gene matches: 9. Germline V lookup: CDR1 SGHAT, CDR2 FQNNGV. The CDR3 here is CASSLLFSGTGAYEQYF. The DNA for the CDR3 is TGTGCCAGCAGCTTACTGTTTAGCGGGACAGGGGCCTACGAGCAGTACTTC.

The V gene is TRBV30, the J gene TRBJ1-5, with 7 bases fitting TRBD1. The CDR3 is made up of 13 amino acids. Trimming at V came to 4 bases and at J to 8 bases, leaving 8 bases not matched to a gene. Germline V gene sequence: CDR1 GTSNPN, CDR2 SVGIG (reference sequence). CDR3 sequence (DNA): TGTGCCTGGACATTGGACAGGACTGAGCCCCAGCATTTT. Its protein product is CAWTLDRTEPQHF.

This chain joins TRBV7-3 and TRBJ1-2; 10 bases align to TRBD1. The CDR3 runs to 15 residues. Unmatched junction bases numbered 9, after V lost 4 bases and J lost 7 bases. Looked up from germline, CDR1 is SGHTA and CDR2 is FQGTGA. CDR3 region: CASSYSGTGEGGYTF. The DNA of the CDR3 is TGTGCCAGCAGCTATTCCGGGACAGGGGAGGGTGGCTACACCTTC.

The chain recombines TRBV9 with TRBJ2-3; 12 positions agree with TRBD1. V lost 2 bases, J lost 6 bases, and 4 bases stayed unmatched. The CDR3 is 15 residues long. CDR1 is SGDLS, CDR2 YYNGEE, per germline. The CDR3 spells CASSVRDRGPDTQYF. The CDR3 coding sequence is TGTGCCAGCAGCGTCCGGGACAGGGGGCCTGATACGCAGTATTTT.

The rearrangement joins TRBV28 to TRBJ1-2; D is perhaps TRBD1 (5 bases). Germline assignment: CDR1 MDHEN and CDR2 SYDVKM. This CDR3 has 15 amino acids. Trimming removed 0 bases at V and 0 bases at J, with 8 bases between. The CDR3, as DNA: TGTGCCAGCAGTTTATGGGACAAAGCTAACTATGGCTACACCTTC. Protein: CASSLWDKANYGYTF.

V usage is TRBV5-6 and J usage is TRBJ1-2; D is unresolved. The CDR3 runs to 15 residues. V lost 2 bases, J lost 7 bases, and 18 bases lay in between. Germline lookup yields CDR1 SGHDT and CDR2 YYEEEE. The CDR3 nucleotides read TGTGCCAGCAGCTTTTGGGAGGTTCCGAGCCTTGGCTACACCTTC. As protein: CASSFWEVPSLGYTF. The full variable domain, completed using reference TRBV5-6 and TRBJ1-2, is DAGVTQSPTHLIKTRGQQVTLRCSPKSGHDTVSWYQQALGQGPQFIFQYYEEEERQRGNFPDRFSGHQFPNYSSELNVNALLLGDSALYLCASSFWEVPSLGYTFGSGTRLTVV.

This clone was observed once. The chain carries TRBV3-1 (or the pseudogene TRBV3-2) and TRBJ2-1; 7 bases agree with TRBD2. Germline CDR1 is LGHDT and CDR2 is YNNKEL (reference sequence). This CDR3 region has 16 residues. V shed 0 bases and J 4 bases; nucleotides not matched to a gene: 6. CDR3 sequence reads: CASSQEWASGYNEQFF. Written as DNA, the CDR3 is TGTGCCAGCAGCCAAGAATGGGCTAGCGGATACAATGAGCAGTTCTTC.

The chain links TRBV6-2 or TRBV6-3 to TRBJ2-2; tentatively, D is TRBD1 (6 bases). CDR3 size: 17 residues. Per germline, CDR1 MNHEY and CDR2 SVGEGT. V gave up 2 bases and J gave up 7 bases, with 20 bases separating them. The CDR3 DNA reads as TGTGCCAGCAGTTACATTCAGCAGGGGTTCTTTCACGGGGAGCTGTTTTTT. Its translation: CASSYIQQGFFHGELFF.

This chain links TRBV21-1 with TRBJ2-7; the table's D call, TRBD1, has no DNA check behind it. TRBV21-1 is a pseudogene. The CDR3 sequence is 17 residues long. The CDR3 sequence is CASSKGSNGQDPYEQYV. In nucleotides, the CDR3 is TGTGCCAGCAGCAAAGGTAGTAACGGACAGGACCCCTACGAGCAGTACGTC.

The genes are TRBV3-1 (or the pseudogene TRBV3-2) and TRBJ1-5, with D unclear. The ends were cut back, 1 base at V and 7 bases at J, with 17 bases in the middle. This CDR3 is built from 16 residues. Per germline, CDR1 LGHDT and CDR2 YNNKEL (reference sequence). The CDR3 DNA sequence: TGTGCCAGCAGCCAAGGCTCCGGACCGGGAGTCCAGCCCCAGCATTTT. Protein sequence: CASSQGSGPGVQPQHF.

V and J are TRBV7-2 and TRBJ2-5, with TRBD1 matching over 12 bases. V shed 2 bases and J 5 bases; nucleotides not matched to a gene: 6. The CDR3 length is 16 residues. Germline V gene data show CDR1 as SGHTA and CDR2 as FQGNSA. CDR3 sequence (DNA): TGTGCCAGCAGCTTAAGGGGACAGGGGGCATCGGAGACCCAGTACTTC. As protein: CASSLRGQGASETQYF.

The V call is TRBV7-9, the J call TRBJ1-1; D gene unclear. Between the trimmed V and J ends, which lost 1 base and 8 bases, there was a span of 20 bases. Germline CDR1 reads SEHNR; CDR2 reads FQNEAQ (reference sequence). This CDR3 comprises 16 residues. The CDR3 loop reads CASSLGHASVVQEAFF. Written as DNA, the CDR3 is TGTGCCAGCAGCTTAGGTCACGCCTCGGTTGTCCAAGAAGCTTTCTTT. Full variable domain (outside the CDR3, taken from reference TRBV7-9 and TRBJ1-1): DTGVSQNPRHKITKRGQNVTFRCDPISEHNRLYWYRQTLGQGPEFLTYFQNEAQLEKSRLLSDRFSAERPKGSFSTLEIQRTEQGDSAMYLCASSLGHASVVQEAFFGQGTRLTVV.

This chain connects TRBV28 to TRBJ1-2; D gene ambiguous. Germline values: CDR1 MDHEN, CDR2 SYDVKM. The CDR3 has 14 residues. Trimming removed 6 bases from V and 2 bases from J, with 13 bases in between. The CDR3 coding sequence is TGTGCCAGCAGCCACAATACAGCCAACTATGGCTACACCTTC. Its translation is CASSHNTANYGYTF.

The V gene is TRBV28, the J gene TRBJ2-7, with D perhaps TRBD1 (6 bases). The CDR3 spans 12 residues. Per the germline V gene, CDR1 is MDHEN and CDR2 is SYDVKM. V lost 8 bases and J 6 bases, leaving 14 bases between the germline ends. This CDR3 is CASQTGNLEQYF. As DNA, the CDR3 is TGTGCCAGCCAAACAGGGAACCTCGAGCAGTACTTC.

V gene TRBV12-3 or TRBV12-4 combines with J gene TRBJ1-5; D uncertain. The CDR3 extends over 13 amino acids. Trimming shortened V by 6 bases and J by 1 base, and 7 bases separated the two germline ends. CDR3 amino acids: CASSPGSNQPQHF. CDR3 DNA: TGTGCCAGCAGCCCGGGGAGCAATCAGCCCCAGCATTTT.

This clone was seen just once. The J gene is TRBJ1-1, the V gene TRBV28; D perhaps matches TRBD1 (5 bases). The V end lost 6 bases, the J end lost 4 bases, and 12 bases lay between the germline ends. Germline V lookup: CDR1 MDHEN, CDR2 SYDVKM. This CDR3 contains 13 residues. The CDR3 DNA follows: TGTGCCAGCAGGTCCCTCGGGGGCACTGAAGCTTTCTTT. Protein: CASRSLGGTEAFF.

The rearrangement uses TRBV27 and TRBJ1-6; 7 nucleotides line up with TRBD1. Looked up from germline, CDR1 is MNHEY and CDR2 is SMNVEV (reference sequence). The J segment lost 0 bases and the V segment lost 5 bases, leaving 7 bases of the junction unmatched. The CDR3 is made up of 17 amino acids. In nucleotides, the CDR3 is TGTGCCAGCAGTCTAAGACAGGGATACTCCTATAATTCACCCCTCCACTTT. Translated: CASSLRQGYSYNSPLHF.

This sequence joins TRBV28 and TRBJ1-3; 7 bases are a match to TRBD1. The V gene end was trimmed by 5 bases and the J gene end by 2 bases; junction bases not matched to a gene: 6. CDR3 length: 15 residues. Looked up from germline, CDR1 is MDHEN and CDR2 is SYDVKM. This CDR3 is CASSVMTGTGNTIYF. Here the CDR3 DNA reads TGTGCCAGCAGTGTAATGACAGGGACTGGAAACACCATATATTTT.

V usage is TRBV19 and J usage is TRBJ2-7, with D maybe TRBD2 (7 bases). Trimming stripped 9 bases from V and 1 base from J, with 16 bases between. This CDR3 comprises 14 residues. CDR1 is LNHDA, CDR2 SQIVND, per germline (reference sequence). Written as DNA, the CDR3 is TGTGCCAGCATAAGGGGGGGGAATTCCTACGAGCAGTACGTC. Translated, it gives CASIRGGNSYEQYV.

V usage is TRBV19 and J usage is TRBJ2-1; D may be TRBD1 (5 bases). The CDR3 runs to 16 residues. Trimming pared 3 bases from V and 6 bases from J, leaving 18 bases between. Germline V lookup: CDR1 LNHDA, CDR2 SQIVND (reference sequence). This chain's CDR3 is CASSMFRGIGSNEQFF. The CDR3 nucleotides are TGTGCCAGTAGTATGTTTAGGGGAATTGGCTCCAATGAGCAGTTCTTC.

The chain has TRBV6-2 or TRBV6-3 and TRBJ2-1; 9 bases align to TRBD2. The J segment lost 6 bases and the V segment lost 6 bases, leaving 3 bases of the junction unmatched. Germline V lookup: CDR1 MNHEY, CDR2 SVGEGT. The CDR3 runs 13 residues. The CDR3, as DNA: TGTGCCAGCAGCGGGACTAGCTTCAATGAGCAGTTCTTC. Translated: CASSGTSFNEQFF.

The V and J genes are TRBV6-5 and TRBJ2-2; D perhaps matches TRBD2 (6 bases). The germline gives CDR1 MNHEY, CDR2 SVGAGI. CDR3 length: 14 amino acids. The V end was cut by 8 bases, the J end by 5 bases, with 15 bases between. CDR3 loop: CASFTGAKTGELFF. CDR3 coding DNA: TGTGCCAGCTTTACGGGAGCTAAGACCGGGGAGCTGTTTTTT.

The CDR3 sequence: CASSGGTGVRRNEQFF. The CDR3 DNA is TGTGCCAGCAGCGGGGGGACAGGGGTTAGGCGCAATGAGCAGTTCTTC. J is TRBJ2-1 and V is TRBV7-9, with TRBD1 matching 10 bases. V lost 5 bases and J lost 6; bases outside the gene matches: 10. The CDR3 has 16 residues. CDR1 is SEHNR, CDR2 FQNEAQ, per germline (reference sequence).

V gene TRBV28 combines with J gene TRBJ2-2; TRBD1 matches at 7 bases. Germline assignment: CDR1 MDHEN and CDR2 SYDVKM. The V and J ends lost 8 bases and 1 base, in that order; junction bases with no gene match: 7. The CDR3 covers 15 residues. CDR3 in DNA: TGTGCCAGCTCCTCCCGGGACAGGAACACCGGGGAGCTGTTTTTT. Protein sequence: CASSSRDRNTGELFF.

A single count supports this clone. Other DNA sequences in this specimen translate into the identical CDR3. The V call is TRBV19, the J call TRBJ1-1, with D maybe TRBD1 (6 bases). This CDR3 contains 15 residues. Germline assignment: CDR1 LNHDA and CDR2 SQIVND (reference sequence). The ends were cut back, 6 bases at V and 4 bases at J, with 18 bases in the middle. In DNA form, the CDR3 reads TGTGCCAGTAGCATTGAGGGCAGGGGCACCACTGAAGCTTTCTTT. This gives the protein CASSIEGRGTTEAFF.

The rearrangement joins TRBV2 to TRBJ2-3, with D possibly matching TRBD1 (6 bases). Per germline, CDR1 SNHLY and CDR2 FYNNEI. The CDR3 is made up of 13 amino acids. V was pared by 3 bases and J by 6 bases, with 10 bases between. CDR3 DNA: TGTGCCAGCAGTGACGGACAGTCCGATACGCAGTATTTT. This codes for CASSDGQSDTQYF.

The chain links TRBV19 to TRBJ2-4; the D gene is possibly TRBD1 (6 bases). The CDR3 covers 15 residues. CDR1 and CDR2 (germline): LNHDA, SQIVND (reference sequence). Trimming shortened V by 2 bases and J by 5 bases, and 13 bases separated the two germline ends. As DNA, the CDR3 is TGTGCCAGTAGTATAAGTCAGGGGCTGGAAAACATTCAGTACTTC. The encoded protein is CASSISQGLENIQYF.

The rearrangement joins TRBV2 to TRBJ2-7, with 8 bases fitting TRBD1. Trimming removed 5 bases from V and 5 bases from J; junction bases left unmatched: 11. The CDR3 runs 15 residues. The germline CDR1 and CDR2 sequences are SNHLY and FYNNEI. CDR3 protein: CASSSGQGISHEQYF. As DNA, the CDR3 is TGTGCCAGCAGTTCCGGACAGGGAATTAGCCACGAGCAGTACTTC.

This clone was detected only once. V gene TRBV5-8 combines with J gene TRBJ1-3; no firm D call. V gave up 6 bases and J gave up 4 bases, with 11 bases separating them. Germline CDR1 and CDR2: SGHTS and YDEGEE. The CDR3 has 13 amino acids. The CDR3 here is CASTPTGGNTIYF. The CDR3 DNA follows: TGTGCCAGCACCCCTACGGGAGGAAACACCATATATTTT.

Note on this clone: At one of its ends the junction is not consistent with the germline gene, which may arise from a read error. This sequence joins TRBV5-1 and TRBJ1-1, with TRBD1 identical over 7 bases. Germline V gene lookup returns CDR1 SGHRS and CDR2 YFSETQ. The CDR3 spans 17 residues. DNA for the CDR3: TGTGCCAGCAGCCCAGGGGGTACCACCCTGGGGGACACTGAAGCTTTCTTT. Amino acids: CASSPGGTTLGDTEAFF.